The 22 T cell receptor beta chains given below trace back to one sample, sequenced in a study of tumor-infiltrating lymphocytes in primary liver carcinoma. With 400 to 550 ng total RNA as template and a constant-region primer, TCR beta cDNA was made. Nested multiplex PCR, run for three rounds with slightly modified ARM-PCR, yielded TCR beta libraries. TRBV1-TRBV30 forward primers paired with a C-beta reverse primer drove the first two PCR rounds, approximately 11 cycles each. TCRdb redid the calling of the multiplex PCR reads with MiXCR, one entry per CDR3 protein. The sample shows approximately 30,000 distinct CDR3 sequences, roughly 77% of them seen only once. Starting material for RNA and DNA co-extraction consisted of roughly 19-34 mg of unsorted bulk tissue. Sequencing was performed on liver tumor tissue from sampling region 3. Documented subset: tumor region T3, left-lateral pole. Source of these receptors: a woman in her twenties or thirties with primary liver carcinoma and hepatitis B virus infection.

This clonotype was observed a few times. CDR3 in amino acids: CASSQVKTGGTSDTQYF. CDR3 in DNA: TGTGCCAGCAGCCAAGTCAAGACGGGAGGGACATCAGATACGCAGTATTTT. This chain links TRBV4-2 with TRBJ2-3; 8 bases align to TRBD2. With V trimmed by 1 base and J by 4 bases, 10 bases remained unmatched. CDR1 is LGHNA, CDR2 YNFKEQ, per germline. This CDR3 has 17 residues.

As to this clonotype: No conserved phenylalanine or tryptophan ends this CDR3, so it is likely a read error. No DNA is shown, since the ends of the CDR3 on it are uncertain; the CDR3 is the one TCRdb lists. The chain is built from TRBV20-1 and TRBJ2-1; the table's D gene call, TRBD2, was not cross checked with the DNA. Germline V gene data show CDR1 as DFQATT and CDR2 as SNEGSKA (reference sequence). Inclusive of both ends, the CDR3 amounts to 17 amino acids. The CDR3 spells CSARDSRGTSGSYEQLV.

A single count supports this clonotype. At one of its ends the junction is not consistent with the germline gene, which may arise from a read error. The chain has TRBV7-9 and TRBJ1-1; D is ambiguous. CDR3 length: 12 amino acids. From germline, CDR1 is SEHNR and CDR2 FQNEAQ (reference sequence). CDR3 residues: CASCTSNIEALF. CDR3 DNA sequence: TGTGCCAGCTGTACTTCAAACATTGAAGCTCTCTTT.

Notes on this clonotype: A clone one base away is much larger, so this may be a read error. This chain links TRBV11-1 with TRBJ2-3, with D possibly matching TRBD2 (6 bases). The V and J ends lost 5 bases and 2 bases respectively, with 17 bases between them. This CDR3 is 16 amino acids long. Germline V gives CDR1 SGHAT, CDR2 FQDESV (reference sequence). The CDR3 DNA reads TGTGCCAGCAGCATAGAGGGACTCAGCCCCACAGATACGCAGTATTTT. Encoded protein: CASSIEGLSPTDTQYF.

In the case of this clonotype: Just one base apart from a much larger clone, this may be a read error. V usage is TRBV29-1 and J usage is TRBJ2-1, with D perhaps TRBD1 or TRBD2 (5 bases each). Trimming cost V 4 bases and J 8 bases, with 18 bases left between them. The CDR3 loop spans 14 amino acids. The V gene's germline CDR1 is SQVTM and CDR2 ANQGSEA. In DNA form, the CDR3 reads TGCAGCGTTGTCGGTGGGAGAGGGACCGATGAGCAGTTCTTC. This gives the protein CSVVGGRGTDEQFF.

CDR3 region: CASNWTPSSYNEQFF. In DNA form, the CDR3 reads TGTGCCAGCAACTGGACACCAAGCTCCTACAATGAGCAGTTCTTC. The rearrangement joins TRBV5-6 to TRBJ2-1; possible D gene TRBD1, 5 bases. Looked up from germline, CDR1 is SGHDT and CDR2 is YYEEEE. The CDR3 runs to 15 residues. V lost 6 bases, J lost 0 bases, and 13 bases lay in between.

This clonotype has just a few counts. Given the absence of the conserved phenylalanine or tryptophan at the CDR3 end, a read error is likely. In nucleotides, the CDR3 is TGTGCCGGCAGTGATAGGGTTGGGCAGCCCCAGCATCTT. Translating it yields CAGSDRVGQPQHL. This chain uses TRBV6-1 with TRBJ1-5, with D hard to call. This CDR3 region has 13 residues. The V gene's germline CDR1 is MNHNS and CDR2 SASEGT.

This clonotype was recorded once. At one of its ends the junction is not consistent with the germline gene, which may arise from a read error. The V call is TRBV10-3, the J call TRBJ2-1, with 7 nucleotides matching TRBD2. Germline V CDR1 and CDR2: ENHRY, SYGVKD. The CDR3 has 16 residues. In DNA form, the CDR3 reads TGTGCCATCAATGAGTCGATGGCGGGAGACTACAATGAGCAGTTCTTC. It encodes CAINESMAGDYNEQFF.

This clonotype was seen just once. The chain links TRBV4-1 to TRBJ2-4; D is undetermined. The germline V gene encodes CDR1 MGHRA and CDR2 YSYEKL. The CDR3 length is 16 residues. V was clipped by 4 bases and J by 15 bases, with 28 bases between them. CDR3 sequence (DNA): TGCGCCAGCAGCCCAGAGATGAATATGGTCACGAGGAAGTGGTACTTC. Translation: CASSPEMNMVTRKWYF.

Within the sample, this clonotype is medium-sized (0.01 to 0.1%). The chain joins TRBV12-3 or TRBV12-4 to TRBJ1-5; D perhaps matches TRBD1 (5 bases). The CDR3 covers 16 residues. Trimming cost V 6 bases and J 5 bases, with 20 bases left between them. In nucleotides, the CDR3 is TGTGCCAGCAGCCGATTAGATACGGGGACCGATCAGCCCCAGCATTTT. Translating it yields CASSRLDTGTDQPQHF.

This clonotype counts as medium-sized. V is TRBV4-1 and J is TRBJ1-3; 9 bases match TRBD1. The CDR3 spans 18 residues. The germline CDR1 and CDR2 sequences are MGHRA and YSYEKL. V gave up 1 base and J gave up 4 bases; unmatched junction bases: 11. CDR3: CASSQGLDRGGPGNTIYF. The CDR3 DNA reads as TGCGCCAGCAGCCAAGGGCTCGACAGGGGGGGACCCGGAAACACCATATATTTT.

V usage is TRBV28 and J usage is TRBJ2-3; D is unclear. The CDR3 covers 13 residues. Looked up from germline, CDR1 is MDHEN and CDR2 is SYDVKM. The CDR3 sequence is CASIFNSADTQYF. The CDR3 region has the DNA TGTGCTAGTATTTTTAACAGCGCTGATACGCAGTATTTT.

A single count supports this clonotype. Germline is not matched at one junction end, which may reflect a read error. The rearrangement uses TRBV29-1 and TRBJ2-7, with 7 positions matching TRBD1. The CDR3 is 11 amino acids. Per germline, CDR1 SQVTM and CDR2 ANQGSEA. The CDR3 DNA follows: TGTAGGGTCTTAACAGGGGTTCAGCAGTACTTC. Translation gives CRVLTGVQQYF.

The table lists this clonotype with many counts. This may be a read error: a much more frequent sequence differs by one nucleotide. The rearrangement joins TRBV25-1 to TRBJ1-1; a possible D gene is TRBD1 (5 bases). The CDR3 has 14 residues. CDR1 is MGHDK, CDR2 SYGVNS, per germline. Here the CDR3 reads CAGSEYIMGQRAFF. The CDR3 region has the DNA TGTGCCGGCAGTGAATATATTATGGGGCAGCGAGCTTTCTTT.

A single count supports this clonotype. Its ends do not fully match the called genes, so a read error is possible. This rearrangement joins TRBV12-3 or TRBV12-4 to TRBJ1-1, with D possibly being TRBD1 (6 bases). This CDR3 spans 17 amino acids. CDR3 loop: CVSTQLPKGKGGAEAFF. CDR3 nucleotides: TGTGTCAGCACTCAACTCCCCAAGGGGAAGGGGGGGGCTGAAGCTTTCTTT.

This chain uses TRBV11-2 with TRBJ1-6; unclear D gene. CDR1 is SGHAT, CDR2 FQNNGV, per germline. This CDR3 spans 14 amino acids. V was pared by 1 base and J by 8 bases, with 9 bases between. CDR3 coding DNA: TGTGCCAGCAGCTTAGGCGCCCGGGATTCACCCCTCCACTTT. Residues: CASSLGARDSPLHF.

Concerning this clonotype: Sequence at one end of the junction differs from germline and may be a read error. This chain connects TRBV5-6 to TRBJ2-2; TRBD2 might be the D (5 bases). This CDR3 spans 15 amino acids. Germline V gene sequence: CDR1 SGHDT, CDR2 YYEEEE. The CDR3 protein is CAISLAPRVTGELFF. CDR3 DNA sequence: TGTGCCATCAGCTTGGCACCGAGAGTCACCGGGGAGCTGTTCTTT.

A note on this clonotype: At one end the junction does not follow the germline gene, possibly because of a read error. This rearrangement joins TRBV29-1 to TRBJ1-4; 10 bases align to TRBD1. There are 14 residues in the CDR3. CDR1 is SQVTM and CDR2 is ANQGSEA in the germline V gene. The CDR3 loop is CSVGTGGINEKLFF. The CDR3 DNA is TGCAGCGTTGGGACAGGGGGAATTAATGAAAAGCTGTTTTTT.

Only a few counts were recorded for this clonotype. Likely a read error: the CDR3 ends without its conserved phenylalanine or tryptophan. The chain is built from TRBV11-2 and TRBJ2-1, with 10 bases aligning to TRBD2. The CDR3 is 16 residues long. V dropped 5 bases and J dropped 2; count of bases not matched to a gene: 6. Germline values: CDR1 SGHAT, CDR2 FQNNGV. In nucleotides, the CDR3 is TGTGCCAGCAGCAACAGAGCGGGAGGGACCTACAATGAGCAGTTCATC. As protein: CASSNRAGGTYNEQFI.

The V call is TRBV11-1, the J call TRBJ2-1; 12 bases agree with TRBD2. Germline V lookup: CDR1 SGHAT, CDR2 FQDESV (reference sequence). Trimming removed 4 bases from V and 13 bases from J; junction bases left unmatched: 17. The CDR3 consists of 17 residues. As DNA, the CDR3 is TGTGCCAGCAGCTCCCCCAAGACTAGCGGGAGTTCTTTGGATCAGTTCTTC. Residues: CASSSPKTSGSSLDQFF.

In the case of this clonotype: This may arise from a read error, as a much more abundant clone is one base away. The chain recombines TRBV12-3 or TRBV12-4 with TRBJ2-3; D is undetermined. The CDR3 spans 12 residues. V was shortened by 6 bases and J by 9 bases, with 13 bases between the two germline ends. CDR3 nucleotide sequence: TGTGCCAGCAGGACCAACACGCGGACGCAGTATTTT. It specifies CASRTNTRTQYF.

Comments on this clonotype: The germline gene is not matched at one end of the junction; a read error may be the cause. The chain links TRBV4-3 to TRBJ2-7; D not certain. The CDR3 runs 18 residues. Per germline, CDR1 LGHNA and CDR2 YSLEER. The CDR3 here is CVSSQAVTGGHISYGQYF. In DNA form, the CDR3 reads TGCGTCAGCAGCCAAGCTGTGACGGGTGGTCACATTAGCTACGGGCAGTACTTC.